The 16 T cell receptor beta chains below all came from one sample that was sequenced in a study of T cell changes during pregnancy in multiple sclerosis. Some clones are missing from TCRdb's copy, which holds only in-frame ones; the method was immunoSEQ multiplex PCR. The sample has about 65,000 clones, almost 95% seen once. The starting material was CD8+ T cells from peripheral blood mononuclear cells, obtained in the third trimester of pregnancy. The receptors were sampled from a female donor in good health, enrolled as a control in a pregnancy study.

The chain couples TRBV9 to TRBJ2-3; 9 nucleotides line up with TRBD1. The germline CDR1 and CDR2 sequences are SGDLS and YYNGEE. CDR3 length: 16 amino acids. The ends lost 3 bases at V and 0 bases at J; junction bases unmatched: 5. This CDR3 is CASSAGTGHSTDTQYF. In DNA, the CDR3 is TGTGCCAGCAGCGCCGGGACAGGGCATAGCACAGATACGCAGTATTTT.

The rearrangement uses TRBV7-3 and TRBJ1-4; perhaps TRBD1 as D (5 bases). Looked up from germline, CDR1 is SGHTA and CDR2 is FQGTGA. The CDR3 runs 15 residues. Trimming shortened V by 6 bases and J by 7 bases, and 18 bases separated the two germline ends. The CDR3 is CASRSSMDTPEKLFF. In nucleotides, the CDR3 is TGTGCCAGCAGGTCGAGCATGGACACCCCTGAAAAACTGTTTTTT.

The chain links TRBV7-8 to TRBJ1-3; no clear D gene. Trimming shortened V by 6 bases and J by 1 base, and 13 bases separated the two germline ends. There are 15 residues in the CDR3. CDR1 SGHVS and CDR2 FQNEAQ come from the germline V gene. The CDR3 protein is CASSLEIGSGNTIYF. In nucleotides, the CDR3 is TGTGCCAGCAGTCTTGAAATCGGTTCTGGAAACACCATATATTTT. The entire variable domain, with the rest obtained from reference TRBV7-8 and TRBJ1-3, is as follows: GAGVSQSPRYKVAKRGQDVALRCDPISGHVSLFWYQQALGQGPEFLTYFQNEAQLDKSGLPSDRFFAERPEGSVSTLKIQRTQQEDSAVYLCASSLEIGSGNTIYFGEGSWLTVV.

This CDR3 is CASSYSGSSGNTIYF. The CDR3 nucleotides are TGTGCCAGCAGTTACTCGGGGAGCTCTGGAAACACCATATATTTT. The chain uses TRBV6-5 and TRBJ1-3; unclear D gene. V was clipped by 0 bases and J by 0 bases, with 6 bases between them. The CDR3 length is 15 residues. Germline CDR1 and CDR2: MNHEY and SVGAGI.

This clone was counted a single time. The chain employs TRBV7-2 and TRBJ2-7; 11 bases line up with TRBD1. The CDR3 spans 17 residues. Germline values: CDR1 SGHTA, CDR2 FQGNSA. The V segment lost 5 bases and the J segment 2 bases; nucleotides outside the gene matches: 11. Written as DNA, the CDR3 is TGTGCCAGCAGCCCGGACAGGGGGCGCGGTATCACCTACGAGCAGTACTTC. Translated, it gives CASSPDRGRGITYEQYF.

This chain links TRBV6-5 with TRBJ2-7, with 7 positions matching TRBD1. CDR3 length equals 14 residues. Germline assignment: CDR1 MNHEY and CDR2 SVGAGI. V gave up 8 bases and J gave up 4 bases; unmatched junction bases: 11. The DNA for the CDR3 is TGTGCCAGCGCCTACCGGGACAGCATTTACGAGCAGTACTTC. Translated, it gives CASAYRDSIYEQYF.

The rearrangement uses TRBV7-9 and TRBJ2-7; D might be TRBD1 (5 bases). V was cut by 4 bases and J by 0 bases, with 13 bases left in between. The CDR3 has 15 residues. Looked up from germline, CDR1 is SEHNR and CDR2 is FQNEAQ (reference sequence). The CDR3 protein is CASSSLTADSYEQYF. The CDR3 DNA sequence: TGTGCCAGCAGCTCCTTGACAGCCGACTCCTACGAGCAGTACTTC. Complete variable domain (other parts from reference TRBV7-9 and TRBJ2-7): DTGVSQNPRHKITKRGQNVTFRCDPISEHNRLYWYRQTLGQGPEFLTYFQNEAQLEKSRLLSDRFSAERPKGSFSTLEIQRTEQGDSAMYLCASSSLTADSYEQYFGPGTRLTVT.

V usage is TRBV7-9 and J usage is TRBJ1-1, with TRBD1 matching 8 bases. CDR1 SEHNR and CDR2 FQNEAQ come from the germline V gene (reference sequence). V was clipped by 2 bases and J by 7 bases; unmatched bases: 6. The CDR3 length is 14 residues. As DNA, the CDR3 is TGTGCCAGCAGCTTAAGGCGACAGGGGATTGAAGCTTTCTTT. It specifies CASSLRRQGIEAFF.

The chain recombines TRBV5-1 with TRBJ2-1; 7 bases are shared with TRBD2. Germline V CDR1 and CDR2: SGHRS, YFSETQ. With 2 bases clipped from V and 8 bases from J, the junction kept 4 bases outside the gene matches. This CDR3 comprises 13 residues. The CDR3: CASSFLGGDEQFF. The CDR3 DNA follows: TGCGCCAGCAGCTTTTTGGGGGGGGATGAGCAGTTCTTC. Using reference TRBV5-1 and TRBJ2-1 for the parts outside the CDR3, the full variable domain is KAGVTQTPRYLIKTRGQQVTLSCSPISGHRSVSWYQQTPGQGLQFLFEYFSETQRNKGNFPGRFSGRQFSNSRSEMNVSTLELGDSALYLCASSFLGGDEQFFGPGTRLTVL.

The rearrangement links TRBV4-1 to TRBJ1-5; D not certain. Germline V gives CDR1 MGHRA, CDR2 YSYEKL. The CDR3 runs to 16 residues. The germline V and J ends were trimmed by 4 bases and 2 bases, with 15 bases remaining between them. The CDR3 is CASSLTSGAGNQPQHF. In nucleotides, the CDR3 is TGCGCCAGCAGCCTGACCTCAGGTGCCGGCAATCAGCCCCAGCATTTT.

This chain joins TRBV19 and TRBJ2-7; D perhaps matches TRBD1 (6 bases). This CDR3 has 15 residues. V lost 3 bases to trimming and J lost 4 bases, with 16 bases between them. Germline V gene lookup returns CDR1 LNHDA and CDR2 SQIVND (reference sequence). The CDR3 here is CASSMRGRGRYEQYF. The CDR3 DNA is TGTGCCAGTAGTATGAGAGGCAGGGGAAGGTACGAGCAGTACTTC.

In this sample, this clone turned up once. This rearrangement joins TRBV30 to TRBJ2-1; perhaps TRBD2 as D (5 bases). Germline V gene sequence: CDR1 GTSNPN, CDR2 SVGIG (reference sequence). V was trimmed by 1 base and J by 1 base, leaving 17 bases between them. The CDR3 runs to 17 residues. The CDR3 loop is CAWSGILGLASYNEQFF. The CDR3 DNA reads TGTGCCTGGAGTGGCATTCTAGGGCTAGCATCCTACAATGAGCAGTTCTTC.

The chain carries TRBV29-1 and TRBJ1-1; 8 bases fit TRBD1. This CDR3 contains 13 residues. The germline gives CDR1 SQVTM, CDR2 ANQGSEA. V lost 5 bases to trimming and J lost 4 bases; unmatched junction nucleotides: 6. The CDR3 nucleotides read TGCAGCGTTCTGACAGGGGTGGTCACTGAAGCTTTCTTT. It yields the protein CSVLTGVVTEAFF.

The J gene is TRBJ1-2, the V gene TRBV29-1; no clear D. Trimming shortened V by 0 bases and J by 5 bases, and 16 bases separated the two germline ends. This CDR3 has 15 amino acids. Germline lookup yields CDR1 SQVTM and CDR2 ANQGSEA. The chain's CDR3 is CSVEDNRVSSYGYTF. CDR3 in DNA: TGCAGCGTTGAAGATAATCGGGTTTCATCATATGGCTACACCTTC.

The rearrangement links TRBV27 to TRBJ1-5; D is ambiguous. The CDR3 is 15 residues long. From germline, CDR1 is MNHEY and CDR2 SMNVEV (reference sequence). V was shortened by 6 bases and J by 2 bases, with 14 bases between the two germline ends. Written as DNA, the CDR3 is TGTGCCAGCAGCACGGACGCCGGGGGCAATCAGCCCCAGCATTTT. Its translation is CASSTDAGGNQPQHF.

This clone showed up just once. The rearrangement links TRBV4-3 to TRBJ2-5; a weak D match, TRBD1 (5 bases). CDR1 and CDR2 (germline): LGHNA, YSLEER. The ends were cut back, 0 bases at V and 4 bases at J, with 12 bases in the middle. The CDR3 runs to 15 residues. As DNA, the CDR3 is TGCGCCAGCAGCCAAGATCAGGGCTCGGGAGAGACCCAGTACTTC. Translation gives CASSQDQGSGETQYF.